This record concerns one T cell receptor (beta chain) sequence. TCRdb re-analysed the RT-PCR reads in MiXCR, keeping a single row per CDR3 protein. The profile shows about 680,000 distinct CDR3 sequences, 13% to 15% of them singletons. The sample comprised memory CD4+ T cells from blood. The sequence was obtained from a female donor in good health, serving as a healthy control.

CDR3 sequence reads: CAIGGDRGETQYF. The CDR3 nucleotides read TGTGCCATCGGGGGGGACAGGGGAGAGACCCAGTACTTC. The gene calls are TRBV10-3 and TRBJ2-5, with 10 bases matching TRBD1. The V segment lost 8 bases and the J segment 4 bases; nucleotides outside the gene matches: 4. Germline CDR1 is ENHRY and CDR2 is SYGVKD. The CDR3 length is 13 residues.